The rows below give T cell receptor beta chains drawn from one sample of a study of blood T cells in healthy people across ages. MiXCR, run by TCRdb on the 5' RACE reads, gives a single entry per CDR3 protein. This table holds roughly 720,000 distinct CDR3 sequences, approximately 53% found once. Material: blood. These receptors were obtained from an elderly man in good health. Both conserved end residues are part of each CDR3. Fields, in order: J gene, clone size, V gene, D gene, CDR3 DNA, CDR3 protein. The D gene is left open where the match is weak. Clone size is not always given. Where it is, it says once, few, many or a class for expanded clones.

TRBJ2-5 | few | TRBV29-1 | . | TGCAGCGCGGGAGCTGGGGAGACCCAGTACTTC | CSAGAGETQYF
TRBJ2-7 | . | TRBV2 | . | TGTGCCAGCACCGAAGACAGTTCTTACTACGAGCAGTACTTC | CASTEDSSYYEQYF
TRBJ1-2 | . | TRBV2 | TRBD1 | TGTGCCAGCAGTGAATTTCAGGGGGCAATCTGTGGCTACACCTTC | CASSEFQGAICGYTF
TRBJ2-5 | . | TRBV7-8 | . | TGTGCCAGCAGCCTACAAGAGAGTGGAGGACGCTGGGAGACCCAGTACTTC | CASSLQESGGRWETQYF
TRBJ2-1 | few | TRBV3-1 | TRBD2 | TGTGCCAGCAGCCAATGGGAGACTAGCGGCAATGAGCAGTTCTTC | CASSQWETSGNEQFF
TRBJ2-3 | . | TRBV14 | . | TGTGCCAGCAGCCCGAGTGGGACGAAGCACAGAGACGCGTATTTT | CASSPSGTKHRDAYF
TRBJ2-7 | few | TRBV6-1 | . | TGTGCCAGCCGACACCCCTCCTACGAGCAGTACTTC | CASRHPSYEQYF
TRBJ2-7 | . | TRBV10-2 | TRBD2 | TGCGCCAGCAGCGTAGCGGGAGCAATCCATGAGCAGTACTTC | CASSVAGAIHEQYF
TRBJ2-7 | few | TRBV20-1 | . | TGCAGTGCTAGGGGGGAATACTCCTACGAGCAGTACTTC | CSARGEYSYEQYF
TRBJ2-5 | . | TRBV9 | . | TGTGCCAGCAGCTCCCTGGGGGGAGAGACCCAGTACTTC | CASSSLGGETQYF
TRBJ2-5 | few | TRBV29-1 | . | TGCAGCGTCAGCAGGGGCGAGGAGACCCAGTACTTC | CSVSRGEETQYF
TRBJ2-7 | few | TRBV6-6 | . | TGTGCCAGCAGTTACCGTGCGGACTCCTACGAGCAGTACTTC | CASSYRADSYEQYF
TRBJ1-2 | . | TRBV4-2 | TRBD1 | TGTGCCAGCAGCCAGGATGAGGGACAGGGTAACTATGGCTACACCTTC | CASSQDEGQGNYGYTF
TRBJ2-5 | . | TRBV4-1 | TRBD1 | TGCGCCAGCAGCCAATTGTGGACAGGAGGCACGCAGTACTTC | CASSQLWTGGTQYF
TRBJ2-4 | . | TRBV20-1 | TRBD1 | TGCAGTGCTACCCCGGGACAGGGGGCGCGAGAGCAGTACTTC | CSATPGQGAREQYF
TRBJ2-3 | . | TRBV3-1 | . | TGTGCCAGCAGCCAAGGAATTGGACAGTTACACAGATACGCGTATTTT | CASSQGIGQLHRYAYF
TRBJ2-5 | . | TRBV11-1 | TRBD2 | TGTGTCAGCAGCTTGGTAGCGGGAGGGCCACATGAGCAGTACTTC | CVSSLVAGGPHEQYF
TRBJ1-5 | . | TRBV7-2 | . | TGTGCCAGCAGCCTGGGGGGGCAGCCCTATAGCAATCAGCCCCAGCATTTT | CASSLGGQPYSNQPQHF
TRBJ2-1 | . | TRBV5-6 | . | TGTGCCAGCAGGCCTATCCCACAGGGCCACAGCTACAATGAGCAGTTCTTC | CASRPIPQGHSYNEQFF
TRBJ1-2 | . | TRBV30 | . | TGTGCCTGGGTACAGGTAGCTAACTATGGCTACACCTTC | CAWVQVANYGYTF
TRBJ1-1 | . | TRBV2 | . | TGTGCCAGCAATAGAGACACTCCCGGCGAAGCTTTCTTT | CASNRDTPGEAFF
TRBJ1-6 | . | TRBV6-5 | TRBD1 | TGTGCCAGCAGCCCAAGCTGGACAGGGGGCAATTCACCCCTCCACTTT | CASSPSWTGGNSPLHF
TRBJ1-5 | . | TRBV20-1 | TRBD1 | TGCAGTGCTAGAGATAAGGGGGCCTATCAGCCCCAGCATTTT | CSARDKGAYQPQHF
TRBJ2-3 | . | TRBV25-1 | . | TGTGCCAGCAGTAAACCGACAGTCCGCGGGGAAGATACGCAGTATTTT | CASSKPTVRGEDTQYF
TRBJ2-1 | . | TRBV12-3/TRBV12-4 | . | TGTGCCAGCAGTCTCCCCCCCTCCAGCGGGCGAGAGCAGTTCTTC | CASSLPPSSGREQFF